Included here is one T cell receptor (beta chain) sequence, with context. These data belong to a study of T cells in Graves' hyperthyroidism and ophthalmopathy. CDR1 is SGHRS and CDR2 is YFSETQ in the germline V gene. The CDR3 covers 15 residues. The trim removed 4 bases at V and 4 bases at J, leaving 8 bases unmatched. TCR beta CDR3 sequences were amplified from RNA transcripts. HTBI primers drove first-round RT-PCR of the TCR CDR3. One entry per CDR3 protein, called by TCRdb with MiXCR from the multiplex PCR reads. The sample includes 350,000 or so distinct CDR3 sequences, roughly 18% of them seen just once.

Input material: blood. This clonotype was obtained from a woman aged 45-59 years with Graves' hyperthyroidism. The rearrangement links TRBV5-1 to TRBJ2-7; 10 bases match TRBD1. The CDR3 coding sequence is TGCGCCAGCAGCACCGACCCGGGACAGGGGTACGAGCAGTACGTC. Translation: CASSTDPGQGYEQYV.